Given below is one T cell receptor beta chain in context. The source of the sample is a study of control samples from healthy donors and cancer patients. Germline V lookup: CDR1 SGHVS, CDR2 FQNEAQ. After removal of 4 bases from V and 3 bases from J, the junction contained 4 bases not matched to a gene. This CDR3 region has 15 residues. Profiled with immunoSEQ multiplex PCR; TCRdb holds only in-frame clones, not every one. The sample has about 80,000 clones; roughly 86% are singletons. The TCR sequence derives from a man aged 45-60 years in good health. Material for sequencing was blood. V is TRBV7-8 and J is TRBJ2-3, with 10 bases identical to TRBD1. The CDR3 nucleotides read TGTGCCAGCAGCTCCTGGACAGGGGGGACAGATACGCAGTATTTT. As protein: CASSSWTGGTDTQYF.